The sample holds a few counts of the clone carrying this T cell receptor (beta chain). Residents of around 24 US areas, aged about 18 to 95 years, made up the participants. This entry belongs to a study of blood T cell repertoires in COVID-19. In the original analysis: Quantification of nucleated cells was approximated via reference gene primer amplification. Measured with immunoSEQ multiplex PCR; TCRdb has only the in-frame clones, and not every one. V, J and clone size derive from that table, while D and trimming were established from the DNA sequence. The table includes over 150,000 clones, 80% to 85% detected once. The material sequenced was PBMCs or T cells enriched from blood (not recorded which). The TCR sequence derives from a man aged 40-50 years who had recovered from COVID-19.

CDR3 sequence: CASSFKAGDYEQYF. CDR3 nucleotides: TGTGCCAGCAGCTTTAAGGCAGGGGACTACGAGCAGTACTTC. V usage is TRBV7-2 and J usage is TRBJ2-7; D perhaps matches TRBD1 (6 bases). The germline V gene encodes CDR1 SGHTA and CDR2 FQGNSA. Trimming removed 3 bases from V and 3 bases from J, with 12 bases in between. CDR3 length equals 14 residues.